This T cell receptor (beta chain) is from a study of blood T cell repertoires in COVID-19. Study-level information: Samples came from the United States, Italy and Spain, spanning acute and convalescent COVID-19. Sample material is recorded as cDNA or gDNA derived from T cells, B-cell-depleted T cells, or PBMCs.

This clone was seen only once. The CDR3 sequence is 13 residues long. Trimming shortened V by 3 bases and J by 5 bases, and 7 bases separated the two germline ends. From germline, CDR1 is SGHTA and CDR2 FQGTGA. Original analysis: Quantification of nucleated cells was approximated via reference gene primer amplification. TCRdb's copy holds only in-frame clones and misses some; the assay was immunoSEQ multiplex PCR. V and J calls and clone size are those listed in that table; D and trimming were worked out from the DNA. The data hold approximately 130,000 clones, with 81% observed a single time. V and J are TRBV7-3 and TRBJ2-2; D unclear. Source material: peripheral blood. This clonotype was obtained from a woman aged 60-75 years with active or convalescent COVID-19. The CDR3 protein is CASSFARTGELFF. In DNA form, the CDR3 reads TGTGCCAGCAGCTTTGCGAGGACCGGGGAGCTGTTTTTT. The full variable domain, completed using reference TRBV7-3 and TRBJ2-2, is GAGVSQTPSNKVTEKGKYVELRCDPISGHTALYWYRQSLGQGPEFLIYFQGTGAADDSGLPNDRFFAVRPEGSVSTLKIQRTERGDSAVYLCASSFARTGELFFGEGSRLTVL.